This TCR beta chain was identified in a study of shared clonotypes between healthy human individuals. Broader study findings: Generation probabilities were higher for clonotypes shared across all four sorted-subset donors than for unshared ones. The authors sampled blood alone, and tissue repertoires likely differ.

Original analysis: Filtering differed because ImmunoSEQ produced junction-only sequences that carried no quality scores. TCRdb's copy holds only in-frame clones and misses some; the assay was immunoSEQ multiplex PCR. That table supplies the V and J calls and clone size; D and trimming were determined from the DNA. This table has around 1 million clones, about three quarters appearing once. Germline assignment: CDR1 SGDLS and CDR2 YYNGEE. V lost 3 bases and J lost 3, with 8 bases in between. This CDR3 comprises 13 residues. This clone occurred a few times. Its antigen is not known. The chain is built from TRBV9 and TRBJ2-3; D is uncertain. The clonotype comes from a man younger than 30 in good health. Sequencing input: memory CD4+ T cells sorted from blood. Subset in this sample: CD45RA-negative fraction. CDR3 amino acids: CASSGSQTDTQYF. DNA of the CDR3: TGTGCCAGCAGCGGGAGTCAGACAGATACGCAGTATTTT.